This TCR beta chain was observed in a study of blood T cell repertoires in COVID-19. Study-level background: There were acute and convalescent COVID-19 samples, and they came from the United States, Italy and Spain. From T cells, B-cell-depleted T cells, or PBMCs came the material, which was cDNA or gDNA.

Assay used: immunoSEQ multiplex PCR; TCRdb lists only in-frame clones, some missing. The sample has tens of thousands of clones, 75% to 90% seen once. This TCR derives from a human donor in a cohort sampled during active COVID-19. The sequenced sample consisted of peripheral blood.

CDR3 coding DNA: TGCGCCAGCAGCTTACGTGTTGTCGGGGAGGTCGGGGAGCTGTTTTTT. Translation: CASSLRVVGEVGELFF. V and J are TRBV5-1 and TRBJ2-2, with D possibly matching TRBD2 (6 bases). The V end lost 2 bases, the J end lost 7 bases, and 18 bases lay between the germline ends. CDR1 and CDR2 (germline): SGHRS, YFSETQ. This CDR3 comprises 16 residues.